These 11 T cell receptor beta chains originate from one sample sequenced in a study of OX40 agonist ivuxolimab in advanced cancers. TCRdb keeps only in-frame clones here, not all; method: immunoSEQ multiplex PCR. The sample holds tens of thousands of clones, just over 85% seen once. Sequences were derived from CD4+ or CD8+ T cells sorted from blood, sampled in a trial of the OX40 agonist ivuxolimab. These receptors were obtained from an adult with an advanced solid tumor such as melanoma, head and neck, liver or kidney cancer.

The CDR3 coding sequence is TGTGCCAGTGCCGGGCCCCCCCGACCTCGGGAGCAGTACTTC. Protein: CASAGPPRPREQYF. This rearrangement joins TRBV6-8 to TRBJ2-7; no definite D call. This CDR3 is built from 14 residues. In germline, CDR1 is MNHGY, CDR2 SAAAGT. The V end was cut by 9 bases, the J end by 7 bases, with 22 bases between.

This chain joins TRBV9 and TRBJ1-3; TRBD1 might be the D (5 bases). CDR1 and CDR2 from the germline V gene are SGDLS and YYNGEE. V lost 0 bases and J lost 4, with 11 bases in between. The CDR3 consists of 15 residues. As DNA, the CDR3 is TGTGCCAGCAGCGTAGAGGGGAATCTCGGAAACACCATATATTTT. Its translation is CASSVEGNLGNTIYF.

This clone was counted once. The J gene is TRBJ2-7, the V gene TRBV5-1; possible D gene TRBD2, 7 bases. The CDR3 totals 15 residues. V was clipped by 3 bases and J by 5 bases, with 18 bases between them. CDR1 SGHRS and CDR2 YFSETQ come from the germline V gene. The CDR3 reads CASSSAGGGRNEQYF. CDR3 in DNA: TGCGCCAGCAGCTCCGCCGGCGGGGGCCGGAACGAGCAGTACTTC.

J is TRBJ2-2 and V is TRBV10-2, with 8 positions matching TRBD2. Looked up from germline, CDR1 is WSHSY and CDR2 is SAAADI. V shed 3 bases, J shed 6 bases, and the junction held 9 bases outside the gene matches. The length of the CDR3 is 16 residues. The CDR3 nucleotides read TGCGCCAGCAGTGACTCGGCGGAAGCGGGGGCCGGGGAGCTGTTTTTT. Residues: CASSDSAEAGAGELFF.

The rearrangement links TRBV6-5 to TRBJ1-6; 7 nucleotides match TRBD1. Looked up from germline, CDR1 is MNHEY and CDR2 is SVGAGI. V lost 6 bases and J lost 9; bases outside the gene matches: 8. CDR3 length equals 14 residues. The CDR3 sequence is CASRQGTEGSPLHF. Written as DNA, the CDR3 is TGTGCCAGCAGACAGGGGACAGAGGGTTCACCCCTCCACTTT.

The CDR3 reads CASRGQEFQPQHF. The CDR3 DNA follows: TGTGCCAGCAGGGGACAGGAGTTTCAGCCCCAGCATTTT. The chain couples TRBV27 to TRBJ1-5; 8 bases fit TRBD1. CDR3 length equals 13 residues. Germline-derived CDR1 and CDR2 are MNHEY and SMNVEV (reference sequence). Unmatched junction bases numbered 4, after V lost 6 bases and J lost 6 bases.

The CDR3 protein is CASSFSVPRWSPQHF. In nucleotides, the CDR3 is TGTGCCAGCAGTTTTTCAGTTCCCAGGTGGTCGCCCCAGCATTTT. The chain recombines TRBV27 with TRBJ1-5; D unclear. The ends were cut back, 3 bases at V and 9 bases at J, with 18 bases in the middle. Germline V gene lookup returns CDR1 MNHEY and CDR2 SMNVEV (reference sequence). CDR3 length: 15 amino acids.

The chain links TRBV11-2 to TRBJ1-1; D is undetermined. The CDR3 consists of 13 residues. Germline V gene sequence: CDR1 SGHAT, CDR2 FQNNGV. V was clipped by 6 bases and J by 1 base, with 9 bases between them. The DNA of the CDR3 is TGTGCCAGCAGTCCGACTGGGAACACTGAAGCTTTCTTT. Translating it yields CASSPTGNTEAFF.

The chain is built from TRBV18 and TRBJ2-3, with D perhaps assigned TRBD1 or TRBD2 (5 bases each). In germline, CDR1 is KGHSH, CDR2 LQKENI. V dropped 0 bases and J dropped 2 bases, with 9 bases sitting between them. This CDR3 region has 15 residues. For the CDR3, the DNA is TGTGCCAGCTCACCACCGGGACGCTACACAGATACGCAGTATTTT. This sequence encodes CASSPPGRYTDTQYF.

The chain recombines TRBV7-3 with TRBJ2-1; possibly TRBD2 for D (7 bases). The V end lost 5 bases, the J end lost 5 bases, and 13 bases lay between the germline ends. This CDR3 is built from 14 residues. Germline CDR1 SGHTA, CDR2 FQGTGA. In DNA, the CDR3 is TGTGCCAGCAGCCTGGGGGGGCCCAACAATGAGCAGTTCTTC. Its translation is CASSLGGPNNEQFF.

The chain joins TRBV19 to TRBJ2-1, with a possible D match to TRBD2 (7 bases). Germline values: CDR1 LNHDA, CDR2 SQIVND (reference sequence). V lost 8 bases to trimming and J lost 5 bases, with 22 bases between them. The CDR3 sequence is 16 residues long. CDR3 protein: CASGPFQGGAHNEQFF. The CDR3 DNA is TGTGCCAGTGGCCCTTTTCAAGGGGGGGCACACAATGAGCAGTTCTTC. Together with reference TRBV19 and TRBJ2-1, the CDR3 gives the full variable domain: DGGITQSPKYLFRKEGQNVTLSCEQNLNHDAMYWYRQDPGQGLRLIYYSQIVNDFQKGDIAEGYSVSREKKESFPLTVTSAQKNPTAFYLCASGPFQGGAHNEQFFGPGTRLTVL.